These 29 T cell receptor beta chains originate from one sample sequenced in a study of Tregs in tolerant kidney transplant recipients. TCRdb keeps only in-frame clones here, not all; method: immunoSEQ multiplex PCR. The sample gives roughly 250,000 clones, roughly 80% of which show up once; less than 0.75% is in the top ten. Material for sequencing was CD4+ T cells from blood. The receptor source for this set is a human donor in good health.

The chain's CDR3 is CASSLPGQGLISPLHF. The CDR3 DNA reads as TGTGCCAGCAGTCTACCGGGACAGGGGTTAATTTCACCCCTCCACTTT. The chain recombines TRBV28 with TRBJ1-6, with 10 bases identical to TRBD1. Per germline, CDR1 MDHEN and CDR2 SYDVKM. The CDR3 spans 16 residues. J lost 9 bases, V lost 5 bases, and 10 bases had no gene match.

This chain uses TRBV18 with TRBJ2-7, with TRBD1 matching over 9 bases. The length of the CDR3 is 17 residues. Germline trimming cut 4 bases from V and 2 bases from J; bases unmatched to any gene: 12. Germline assignment: CDR1 KGHSH and CDR2 LQKENI. CDR3 nucleotides: TGTGCCAGCTCACGAGGCCCGCTACAGGGGGCAACCTACGAGCAGTACTTC. Its translation is CASSRGPLQGATYEQYF. The full variable domain, rest sourced from reference TRBV18 and TRBJ2-7, is NAGVMQNPRHLVRRRGQEARLRCSPMKGHSHVYWYRQLPEEGLKFMVYLQKENIIDESGMPKERFSAEFPKEGPSILRIQQVVRGDSAAYFCASSRGPLQGATYEQYFGPGTRLTVT.

The V gene is TRBV6-1, the J gene TRBJ1-5; TRBD1 matches at 12 bases. The J segment lost 5 bases and the V segment lost 1 base, leaving 6 bases of the junction unmatched. Per the germline V gene, CDR1 is MNHNS and CDR2 is SASEGT. This CDR3 has 17 residues. CDR3 nucleotide sequence: TGTGCCAGCAGTGAAGTCCCGGGACAGGGGGCCGATCAGCCCCAGCATTTT. As protein: CASSEVPGQGADQPQHF.

The chain joins TRBV7-6 to TRBJ2-5; D might be TRBD2 (7 bases). The CDR3 covers 14 residues. V dropped 6 bases and J dropped 7 bases, with 18 bases sitting between them. Germline V gene lookup returns CDR1 SGHVS and CDR2 FNYEAQ. DNA for the CDR3: TGTGCCAGCAGTTTTGGACTAGGGGGGGCGACCCAGTACTTC. Translated: CASSFGLGGATQYF.

V gene TRBV4-1 combines with J gene TRBJ1-5; no reliable D call. The CDR3 totals 16 residues. CDR1 and CDR2 (germline): MGHRA, YSYEKL. Trimming pared 1 base from V and 3 bases from J, leaving 13 bases between. The CDR3 sequence is CASSQVVILPNQPQHF. The CDR3 DNA follows: TGCGCCAGCAGCCAAGTAGTGATACTCCCCAATCAGCCCCAGCATTTT.

The chain carries TRBV10-1 and TRBJ2-3, with 8 bases lining up with TRBD2. Losses at the gene ends were 5 bases for V and 2 bases for J; bases not matched to a gene: 12. The V gene's germline CDR1 is WNHNN and CDR2 SYGVQD (reference sequence). The CDR3 has 17 amino acids. CDR3 sequence: CASSPVLAAEFTDTQYF. The CDR3 DNA reads as TGCGCCAGCAGTCCCGTACTAGCGGCGGAATTCACAGATACGCAGTATTTT.

V is TRBV6-1 and J is TRBJ1-2; maybe TRBD1 (5 bases). The V gene's germline CDR1 is MNHNS and CDR2 SASEGT. The V end lost 2 bases, the J end lost 5 bases, and 9 bases lay between the germline ends. The CDR3 consists of 13 residues. This CDR3 is CASSESGTYGYTF. CDR3 in DNA: TGTGCCAGCAGTGAATCGGGGACTTATGGCTACACCTTC.

The chain uses TRBV6-5 and TRBJ2-2, with TRBD1 identical over 8 bases. The CDR3 has 15 amino acids. Germline V gene sequence: CDR1 MNHEY, CDR2 SVGAGI. Unmatched junction bases numbered 7, after V lost 5 bases and J lost 5 bases. The CDR3 is CASSAGTGGTGELFF. In DNA form, the CDR3 reads TGTGCCAGCAGTGCAGGGACAGGCGGGACCGGGGAGCTGTTTTTT.

The V gene is TRBV27, the J gene TRBJ1-4; D is unresolved. Germline loops: CDR1 MNHEY, CDR2 SMNVEV (reference sequence). This CDR3 has 14 residues. Trimming cost V 8 bases and J 4 bases, with 14 bases left between them. For the CDR3, the DNA is TGTGCCAGCGGAGACGGGAGATTTAATGAAAAACTGTTTTTT. Protein sequence: CASGDGRFNEKLFF.

The chain carries TRBV19 and TRBJ1-2, with TRBD1 matching over 8 bases. V trimming: 4 bases; J trimming: 4 bases; junction bases outside the gene matches: 8. The CDR3 covers 15 residues. Per the germline V gene, CDR1 is LNHDA and CDR2 is SQIVND (reference sequence). Here the CDR3 DNA reads TGTGCCAGTAGTACAAAGGGACAGGCCTTCTATGGCTACACCTTC. Its protein product is CASSTKGQAFYGYTF.

The V gene is TRBV6-5, the J gene TRBJ1-1; no firm D call. V lost 0 bases and J 0 bases, leaving 8 bases between the germline ends. Germline V gene lookup returns CDR1 MNHEY and CDR2 SVGAGI. The CDR3 is made up of 15 amino acids. The chain's CDR3 is CASSYSYGLNTEAFF. CDR3 nucleotide sequence: TGTGCCAGCAGTTACTCTTATGGATTGAACACTGAAGCTTTCTTT.

The chain links TRBV5-4 to TRBJ2-7; no firm D call. Trimming took off 1 base at V and 2 bases at J, with 4 bases between the two ends. The CDR3 runs 12 residues. Germline V gene lookup returns CDR1 SGHNT and CDR2 YYREEE (reference sequence). Written as DNA, the CDR3 is TGTGCCAGCAGCTTGCCGGCCTACGAGCAGTACTTC. Amino acids: CASSLPAYEQYF.

CDR3 residues: CASTKGHEAFF. Written as DNA, the CDR3 is TGTGCCAGCACCAAGGGACATGAAGCTTTCTTT. The rearrangement joins TRBV6-6 to TRBJ1-1, with a tentative D call TRBD1 (6 bases). Germline V gives CDR1 MNHNY, CDR2 SVGAGI (reference sequence). CDR3 length: 11 amino acids. Between the trimmed V and J ends, which lost 7 bases and 7 bases, there was a span of 10 bases.

This chain uses TRBV11-3 with TRBJ2-5, with D tentatively TRBD1 or TRBD2 (5 bases each). Trimming removed 2 bases from V and 6 bases from J, with 10 bases in between. The CDR3 is 13 amino acids. The germline V gene encodes CDR1 SGHNT and CDR2 YENEEA. The CDR3 protein is CASSLSGSQTQYF. CDR3 in DNA: TGTGCCAGCAGCTTATCAGGGAGCCAGACCCAGTACTTC.

This clone was counted only a few times. This rearrangement joins TRBV14 to TRBJ2-7; TRBD1 matches 9 bases. Germline V gene sequence: CDR1 SGHDN, CDR2 FVKESK. The CDR3 consists of 16 residues. V was pared by 4 bases and J by 0 bases, with 7 bases of the junction left unmatched. CDR3 loop: CASSRDRENPSYEQYF. CDR3 sequence (DNA): TGTGCCAGCAGCCGGGACAGGGAAAACCCCTCCTACGAGCAGTACTTC. The complete variable domain, with remaining parts taken from reference TRBV14 and TRBJ2-7, reads EAGVTQFPSHSVIEKGQTVTLRCDPISGHDNLYWYRRVMGKEIKFLLHFVKESKQDESGMPNNRFLAERTGGTYSTLKVQPAELEDSGVYFCASSRDRENPSYEQYFGPGTRLTVT.

This clone was detected once. V usage is TRBV7-2 and J usage is TRBJ2-3; perhaps D is TRBD1 or TRBD2 (5 bases each). The CDR3 spans 13 residues. V was shortened by 2 bases and J by 10 bases, with 13 bases between the two germline ends. Germline CDR1 and CDR2: SGHTA and FQGNSA. The CDR3 here is CASSLSWDGSQYF. CDR3 DNA: TGTGCCAGCAGCTTATCCTGGGACGGCTCGCAGTATTTT.

V usage is TRBV6-1 and J usage is TRBJ2-5, with a tentative D call TRBD2 (5 bases). The germline V gene has CDR1 MNHNS and CDR2 SASEGT. CDR3 length equals 14 residues. V was shortened by 7 bases and J by 5 bases, with 17 bases between the two germline ends. The CDR3 is CASTKGGPGETQYF. The CDR3 DNA reads as TGTGCCAGCACAAAAGGAGGACCCGGGGAGACCCAGTACTTC.

The chain joins TRBV13 to TRBJ2-1; D ambiguous. V was clipped by 1 base and J by 6 bases, with 7 bases between them. Per germline, CDR1 PRHDT and CDR2 FYEKMQ (reference sequence). The CDR3 consists of 13 residues. Written as DNA, the CDR3 is TGTGCCAGCAGCTTAGCCTCGCTCAATGAGCAGTTCTTC. It encodes CASSLASLNEQFF.

This sequence joins TRBV18 and TRBJ2-1, with D maybe TRBD1 (5 bases). V was cut by 3 bases and J by 7 bases, with 13 bases left in between. The CDR3 has 14 residues. Germline CDR1 and CDR2: KGHSH and LQKENI. The chain's CDR3 is CASSPDSRLNEQFF. The DNA of the CDR3 is TGTGCCAGCTCACCCGACAGCCGTTTGAATGAGCAGTTCTTC.

The chain combines TRBV12-5 with TRBJ2-3; D gene unclear. V dropped 3 bases and J dropped 2 bases, with 9 bases sitting between them. The CDR3 extends over 14 amino acids. Germline V gene lookup returns CDR1 LGHNT and CDR2 FRNRAP. DNA of the CDR3: TGTGCTAGTGGTTTAATCTGCTCCACAGATACGCAGTATTTT. It is translated as CASGLICSTDTQYF.

The rearrangement links TRBV7-9 to TRBJ2-7; D not resolved. The CDR3 loop spans 12 amino acids. Germline V gene sequence: CDR1 SEHNR, CDR2 FQNEAQ (reference sequence). Deletions cut 3 bases from V and 5 bases from J, with 8 bases between. CDR3 amino acids: CASSFTWDEQYF. CDR3 bases: TGTGCCAGCAGCTTCACATGGGACGAGCAGTACTTC.

The V gene is TRBV25-1, the J gene TRBJ2-2, with D possibly matching TRBD1 (6 bases). V was cut by 0 bases and J by 6 bases, with 14 bases left in between. This CDR3 comprises 16 residues. Germline loops: CDR1 MGHDK, CDR2 SYGVNS. CDR3 loop: CASSEYGGRRPGELFF. The DNA for the CDR3 is TGTGCCAGCAGTGAATATGGGGGCAGAAGGCCCGGGGAGCTGTTTTTT.

This clone came up a few times. The CDR3, as DNA: TGTGCCAGCAGTCACCTATCAGGGGGCTACACCTTC. Its protein is CASSHLSGGYTF. V gene TRBV6-5 combines with J gene TRBJ1-2; D is possibly TRBD1 (5 bases). V shed 5 bases and J shed 8 bases, with 12 bases lying between them. CDR3 length: 12 residues. Germline CDR1 reads MNHEY; CDR2 reads SVGAGI.

The chain is built from TRBV2 and TRBJ2-3, with TRBD2 as a possible D gene (5 bases). From germline, CDR1 is SNHLY and CDR2 FYNNEI. V lost 11 bases and J lost 3, with 15 bases in between. The CDR3 totals 13 residues. DNA for the CDR3: TGTGCCTCAAGAGGGAGCAGAACAGATACGCAGTATTTT. This codes for CASRGSRTDTQYF.

This clone was counted a single time. The CDR3 reads CASSPSGTIDYGYTF. The DNA for the CDR3 is TGTGCCAGCTCACCCTCCGGGACTATAGACTATGGCTACACCTTC. The chain has TRBV18 and TRBJ1-2; tentative D call: TRBD1 (5 bases). Trimming pared 3 bases from V and 3 bases from J, leaving 14 bases between. The CDR3 consists of 15 residues. CDR1 is KGHSH and CDR2 is LQKENI in the germline V gene.

The chain couples TRBV11-1 to TRBJ2-5; the match to TRBD2 covers 14 bases. V was clipped by 4 bases and J by 3 bases; unmatched bases: 7. From germline, CDR1 is SGHAT and CDR2 FQDESV (reference sequence). The CDR3 has 17 amino acids. The CDR3 DNA sequence: TGTGCCAGCAGCTCTAATATGGGACTAGCGGGGGAAGAGACCCAGTACTTC. Its translation: CASSSNMGLAGEETQYF.

V and J are TRBV5-1 and TRBJ2-5; TRBD2 matches 11 bases. This CDR3 contains 15 residues. Germline CDR1 reads SGHRS; CDR2 reads YFSETQ. With V trimmed by 0 bases and J by 7 bases, 5 bases remained unmatched. This CDR3 is CASSLVAGGPRTQYF. The CDR3 DNA is TGCGCCAGCAGCTTGGTAGCGGGGGGGCCTAGGACCCAGTACTTC.

CDR3 in DNA: TGTGCCAGCAGCTGGGGGACACCTGACTCTGGAAACACCATATATTTT. Its protein product is CASSWGTPDSGNTIYF. The V gene is TRBV5-4, the J gene TRBJ1-3, with D perhaps TRBD1 (6 bases). Trimming took off 3 bases at V and 0 bases at J, with 13 bases between the two ends. Germline lookup yields CDR1 SGHNT and CDR2 YYREEE (reference sequence). This CDR3 has 16 residues. Supplemented by reference TRBV5-4 and TRBJ1-3, the full variable domain reads ETGVTQSPTHLIKTRGQQVTLRCSSQSGHNTVSWYQQALGQGPQFIFQYYREEENGRGNFPPRFSGLQFPNYSSELNVNALELDDSALYLCASSWGTPDSGNTIYFGEGSWLTVV.

This chain joins TRBV15 and TRBJ2-2; 9 nucleotides align to TRBD2. The CDR3 sequence is 16 residues long. The J segment lost 5 bases and the V segment lost 1 base, leaving 5 bases of the junction unmatched. Germline V CDR1 and CDR2: LNHNV, YYDKDF (reference sequence). This chain's CDR3 is CATSRGGRGATGELFF. Written as DNA, the CDR3 is TGTGCCACCAGCAGAGGCGGGAGGGGGGCAACCGGGGAGCTGTTTTTT.